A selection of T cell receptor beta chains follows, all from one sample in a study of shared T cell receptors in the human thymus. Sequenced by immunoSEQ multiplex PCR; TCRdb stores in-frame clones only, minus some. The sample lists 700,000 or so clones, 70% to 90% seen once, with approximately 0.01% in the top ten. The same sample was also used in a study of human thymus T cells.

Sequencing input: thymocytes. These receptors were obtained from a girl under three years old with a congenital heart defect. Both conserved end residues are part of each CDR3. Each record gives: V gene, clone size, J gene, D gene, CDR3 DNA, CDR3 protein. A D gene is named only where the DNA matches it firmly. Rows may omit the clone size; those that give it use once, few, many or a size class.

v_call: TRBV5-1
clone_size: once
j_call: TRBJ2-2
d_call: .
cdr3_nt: TGCGCCAGCAGCCCCCGGGGGTCGAACACCGGGGAGCTGTTTTTT
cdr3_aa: CASSPRGSNTGELFF

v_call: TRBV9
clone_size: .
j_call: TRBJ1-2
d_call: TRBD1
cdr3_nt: TGTGCCAGCAGCGTAGATTACAGGGGGCATGGCTACACCTTC
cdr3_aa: CASSVDYRGHGYTF

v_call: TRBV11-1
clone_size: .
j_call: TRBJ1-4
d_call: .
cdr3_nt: TGTGCCAGCAGCTTACGGGGGATTACTAATGAAAAACTGTTTTTT
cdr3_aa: CASSLRGITNEKLFF

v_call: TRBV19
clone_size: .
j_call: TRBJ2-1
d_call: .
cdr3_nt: TGTGCCAGTAGTATGCGGCAGGGTCCCTACAATGAGCAGTTCTTC
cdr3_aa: CASSMRQGPYNEQFF

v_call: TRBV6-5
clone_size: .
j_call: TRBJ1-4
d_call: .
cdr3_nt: TGTGCCAGCAGCCGCACACTTGACTGGGTAGAAGGACTGTTTTTT
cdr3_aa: CASSRTLDWVEGLFF

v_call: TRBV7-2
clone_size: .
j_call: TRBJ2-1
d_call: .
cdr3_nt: TGTGCCAGCAGCTTCCGAAAGAAAGCGGGCGAGCCCGACAATGAGCAGTTCTTC
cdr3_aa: CASSFRKKAGEPDNEQFF

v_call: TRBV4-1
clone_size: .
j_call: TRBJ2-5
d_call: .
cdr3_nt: TGCGCCAGCAGCCGCTGGGACTTCAAAGAGACCCAGTACTTC
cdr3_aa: CASSRWDFKETQYF

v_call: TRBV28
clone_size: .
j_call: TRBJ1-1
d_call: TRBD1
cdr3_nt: TGTGCCAGCAGTTTACAGGGGGTGAACACTGAAGCTTTCTTT
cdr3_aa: CASSLQGVNTEAFF

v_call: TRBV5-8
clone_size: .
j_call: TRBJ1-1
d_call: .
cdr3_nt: TGTGCCAGCAGCTCCGGGAACACTGAAGCTTTCTTT
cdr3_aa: CASSSGNTEAFF

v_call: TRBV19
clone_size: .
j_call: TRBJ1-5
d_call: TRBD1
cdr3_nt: TGTGCCAGTAGTATCGGACAGGCAGCAAAGCCCCAGCATTTT
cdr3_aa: CASSIGQAAKPQHF

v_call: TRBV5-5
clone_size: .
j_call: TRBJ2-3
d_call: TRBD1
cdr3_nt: TGTGCCAGCAGCTTGGTGGGGACAGACACAGATACGCAGTATTTT
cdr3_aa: CASSLVGTDTDTQYF

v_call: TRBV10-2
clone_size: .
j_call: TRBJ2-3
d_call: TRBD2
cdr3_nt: TGCGCCAGCAGAGGACTAGCGGGAGTCACAGATACGCAGTATTTT
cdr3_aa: CASRGLAGVTDTQYF

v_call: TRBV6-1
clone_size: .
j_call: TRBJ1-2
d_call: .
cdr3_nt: TGCGCCAGCATAGAGGGCCGAATCCATGGCTACACCTTC
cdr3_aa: CASIEGRIHGYTF

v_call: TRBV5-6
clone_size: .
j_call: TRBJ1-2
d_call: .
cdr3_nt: TGTGCCAGCAGGTGGGGGACTAAAGGCTACAAAGGCTACACCTTC
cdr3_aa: CASRWGTKGYKGYTF

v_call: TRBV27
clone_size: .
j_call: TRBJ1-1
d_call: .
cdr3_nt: TGTGCCAGCAGTTTGGGACACCCGAACACTGAAGCTTTCTTT
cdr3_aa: CASSLGHPNTEAFF

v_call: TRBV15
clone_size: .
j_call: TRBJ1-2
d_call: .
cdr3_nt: TGTGCCACCAGCAGAGGGGCAGAAACTGGCTACACCTTC
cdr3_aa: CATSRGAETGYTF

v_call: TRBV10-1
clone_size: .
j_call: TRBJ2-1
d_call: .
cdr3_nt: TGCGCCAGCAGTCCCCCCCTAGCAGGGGGAGGTGAGCAGTTCTTC
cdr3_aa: CASSPPLAGGGEQFF

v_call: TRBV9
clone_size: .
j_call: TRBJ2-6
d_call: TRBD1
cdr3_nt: TGTGCCAGCAGCTTGTCTTATCTCAGGGGGAACCGCTCTGGGGCCAACGTCCTGACTTTC
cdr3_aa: CASSLSYLRGNRSGANVLTF

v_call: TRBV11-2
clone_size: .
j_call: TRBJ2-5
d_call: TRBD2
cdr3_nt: TGTGCCAGCAGCTTAGACCCACTAGCGGGGGAAGAGACCCAGTACTTC
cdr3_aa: CASSLDPLAGEETQYF

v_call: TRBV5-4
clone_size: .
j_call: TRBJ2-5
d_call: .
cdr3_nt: TGTGCCAGCAGCTCTAGGACTACCCAAGAGACCCAGTACTTC
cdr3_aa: CASSSRTTQETQYF

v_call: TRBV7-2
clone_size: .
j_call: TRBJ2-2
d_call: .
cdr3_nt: TGTGCCAGCAGCTACCGGACCGGGGAGCTGTTTTTT
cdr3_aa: CASSYRTGELFF

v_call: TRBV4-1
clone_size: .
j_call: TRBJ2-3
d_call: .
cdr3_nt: TGCGCCAGCAGCCAAGATTGTTCCCAGGGTTCCACAGATACGCAGTATTTT
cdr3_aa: CASSQDCSQGSTDTQYF

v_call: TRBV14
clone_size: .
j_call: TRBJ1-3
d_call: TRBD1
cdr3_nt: TGTGCCAGCAGCCGAAGCAGGGGGATCTCTGGAAACACCATATATTTT
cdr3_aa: CASSRSRGISGNTIYF

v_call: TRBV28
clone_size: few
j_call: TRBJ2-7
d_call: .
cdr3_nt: TGTGCCAGCAAGGGCCCGACAGGTCGCTCCTACGAGCAGTACTTC
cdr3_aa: CASKGPTGRSYEQYF